One sample yielded the 22 T cell receptor beta chains listed below, sequenced in a study of blood T cell repertoires in COVID-19 (dated by TCRdb to 2020 to 2022). To prepare the library, the immunoSEQ multiplex PCR assay was applied. TCRdb provides this immuneACCESS table in a form limited to in-frame rearrangements. Some clones are lacking; in checked studies, under half of them reflect an unresolved V gene, and why the rest are absent is not known. For this sample the table gives about 220,000 clones, of which roughly 84% were detected only once. The ten top clones hold 6.8% of the sample. The sample taken for sequencing was PBMCs or T cells enriched from blood (not recorded which). The receptor set was obtained from a woman aged 40 to 50 who had recovered from COVID-19.

The chain joins TRBV19 to TRBJ1-1, with D uncertain. Germline V CDR1 and CDR2: LNHDA, SQIVND (reference sequence). The CDR3 is 14 amino acids. Trimming cost V 5 bases and J 2 bases, with 12 bases left between them. CDR3 residues: CASSPRQDNTEAFF. CDR3 nucleotide sequence: TGTGCCAGTAGTCCCCGACAAGATAACACTGAAGCTTTCTTT.

This clone occurred a few times. The gene calls are TRBV5-1 and TRBJ2-2; 8 nucleotides line up with TRBD2. After removal of 5 bases from V and 6 bases from J, the junction contained 12 bases not matched to a gene. CDR1 is SGHRS and CDR2 is YFSETQ in the germline V gene. This CDR3 has 16 amino acids. The CDR3 reads CASRWREALLAGELFF. CDR3 DNA sequence: TGCGCCAGCAGGTGGCGGGAGGCTCTTCTGGCCGGGGAGCTGTTTTTT. The full variable domain, with the rest looked up from reference TRBV5-1 and TRBJ2-2, is KAGVTQTPRYLIKTRGQQVTLSCSPISGHRSVSWYQQTPGQGLQFLFEYFSETQRNKGNFPGRFSGRQFSNSRSEMNVSTLELGDSALYLCASRWREALLAGELFFGEGSRLTVL.

V and J are TRBV18 and TRBJ2-2, with a possible D match to TRBD1 (6 bases). CDR3 length equals 14 residues. Germline CDR1 reads KGHSH; CDR2 reads LQKENI. Trimming shortened V by 4 bases and J by 7 bases, and 13 bases separated the two germline ends. CDR3 bases: TGTGCCAGCTCACTTGGGGGCGCGGACGGGGAGCTGTTTTTT. Protein: CASSLGGADGELFF.

The chain joins TRBV29-1 to TRBJ2-5, with D possibly matching TRBD2 (6 bases). This CDR3 has 14 residues. Germline CDR1 SQVTM, CDR2 ANQGSEA. Trimming stripped 0 bases from V and 5 bases from J, with 13 bases between. This CDR3 reads CSVEETSEGETQYF. DNA of the CDR3: TGCAGCGTTGAAGAAACCTCGGAGGGGGAGACCCAGTACTTC.

The gene calls are TRBV19 and TRBJ1-5; no clear D gene. V lost 4 bases, J lost 0 bases, and 7 bases lay in between. CDR1 and CDR2 (germline): LNHDA, SQIVND (reference sequence). CDR3 length equals 14 residues. CDR3: CASSTEASNQPQHF. CDR3 DNA: TGTGCCAGTAGTACTGAGGCTAGCAATCAGCCCCAGCATTTT.

This clone appeared a single time. The V call is TRBV30, the J call TRBJ2-5, with D possibly matching TRBD2 (6 bases). This CDR3 comprises 11 residues. Between the trimmed V and J ends, which lost 5 bases and 7 bases, there was a span of 11 bases. Germline loops: CDR1 GTSNPN, CDR2 SVGIG (reference sequence). DNA of the CDR3: TGTGCCTGGGCGCCCGGGGGGACCCAGTACTTC. It translates to CAWAPGGTQYF. Using reference TRBV30 and TRBJ2-5 for the parts outside the CDR3, the full variable domain is SQTIHQWPATLVQPVGSPLSLECTVEGTSNPNLYWYRQAAGRGLQLLFYSVGIGQISSEVPQNLSASRPQDRQFILSSKKLLLSDSGFYLCAWAPGGTQYFGPGTRLLVL.

The chain joins TRBV10-3 to TRBJ1-6, with 7 bases fitting TRBD1. From germline, CDR1 is ENHRY and CDR2 SYGVKD. V lost 6 bases, J lost 10 bases, and 12 bases stayed unmatched. The CDR3 covers 15 residues. CDR3: CAIRAPGQSGSPLHF. CDR3 in DNA: TGTGCCATCAGGGCTCCGGGACAGAGCGGCTCACCCCTCCACTTT.

This clone has a handful of counts. The gene calls are TRBV19 and TRBJ2-1; TRBD2 matches at 12 bases. From germline, CDR1 is LNHDA and CDR2 SQIVND (reference sequence). This CDR3 region has 15 residues. The ends lost 5 bases at V and 9 bases at J; junction bases unmatched: 8. In DNA, the CDR3 is TGTGCCAGTAGTCCGACTAGCGGGAGAGGTGTTGAGCAGTTCTTC. This sequence encodes CASSPTSGRGVEQFF.

V and J are TRBV19 and TRBJ2-3, with TRBD2 matching over 8 bases. The V segment lost 5 bases and the J segment 3 bases; nucleotides outside the gene matches: 4. Germline CDR1 is LNHDA and CDR2 is SQIVND (reference sequence). The length of the CDR3 is 14 residues. The CDR3 DNA sequence: TGTGCCAGTAGTGGCGGGGGGCTGACAGATACGCAGTATTTT. Translation gives CASSGGGLTDTQYF.

The J gene is TRBJ2-1, the V gene TRBV28, with D hard to call. The CDR3 extends over 14 amino acids. V gave up 2 bases and J gave up 5 bases, with 10 bases separating them. Germline V gene lookup returns CDR1 MDHEN and CDR2 SYDVKM. This CDR3 reads CASSLGISHNEQFF. The CDR3 DNA follows: TGTGCCAGCAGTTTAGGCATAAGTCACAATGAGCAGTTCTTC.

The chain employs TRBV19 and TRBJ2-3; 8 bases agree with TRBD1. V was pared by 5 bases and J by 3 bases, with 7 bases of the junction left unmatched. The CDR3 runs 15 residues. Germline V gene data show CDR1 as LNHDA and CDR2 as SQIVND (reference sequence). The CDR3 nucleotides are TGTGCCAGTAGTTTCGGACAGGGCGGTACAGATACGCAGTATTTT. Translated, it gives CASSFGQGGTDTQYF.

The chain carries TRBV4-3 and TRBJ2-5; 7 bases agree with TRBD1. Trimming cost V 1 base and J 5 bases; bases outside gene matches: 7. This CDR3 region has 15 residues. CDR1 LGHNA and CDR2 YSLEER come from the germline V gene. The CDR3 DNA is TGCGCCAGCAGCCAAGGGGATACAGGGGTGGAGACCCAGTACTTC. It encodes CASSQGDTGVETQYF.

The rearrangement joins TRBV7-6 to TRBJ1-3; D might be TRBD1 (6 bases). Per the germline V gene, CDR1 is SGHVS and CDR2 is FNYEAQ. This CDR3 spans 12 amino acids. V was cut by 4 bases and J by 14 bases, with 15 bases left in between. DNA of the CDR3: TGTGCCAGCAGCTCAACAGGGAAGGTGGTATATTTT. Translating it yields CASSSTGKVVYF.

The chain employs TRBV19 and TRBJ2-3, with D possibly being TRBD2 (6 bases). The V end lost 0 bases, the J end lost 2 bases, and 15 bases lay between the germline ends. CDR1 and CDR2 from the germline V gene are LNHDA and SQIVND (reference sequence). This CDR3 has 17 amino acids. This chain's CDR3 is CASSIDFQASDTDTQYF. CDR3 DNA sequence: TGTGCCAGTAGTATAGATTTTCAGGCTAGCGACACAGATACGCAGTATTTT. The full variable domain, its missing parts supplied by reference TRBV19 and TRBJ2-3, is DGGITQSPKYLFRKEGQNVTLSCEQNLNHDAMYWYRQDPGQGLRLIYYSQIVNDFQKGDIAEGYSVSREKKESFPLTVTSAQKNPTAFYLCASSIDFQASDTDTQYFGPGTRLTVL.

J is TRBJ2-1 and V is TRBV28; 14 bases line up with TRBD2. V was clipped by 5 bases and J by 3 bases; unmatched bases: 9. The germline V gene has CDR1 MDHEN and CDR2 SYDVKM. The CDR3 runs to 18 residues. The CDR3 DNA follows: TGTGCCAGCAGTAACTCCGGGACTAGCGGGAGTTTCTACAATGAGCAGTTCTTC. Translating gives CASSNSGTSGSFYNEQFF.

This rearrangement joins TRBV6-1 to TRBJ1-6; D unclear. The V gene's germline CDR1 is MNHNS and CDR2 SASEGT. Trimming shortened V by 0 bases and J by 7 bases, and 10 bases separated the two germline ends. The CDR3 runs to 15 residues. CDR3 nucleotide sequence: TGTGCCAGCAGTGAAGCGAGGGTTAGGAATTCACCCCTCCACTTT. Its translation: CASSEARVRNSPLHF.

In DNA form, the CDR3 reads TGTGCCAGCAGCCAAGTAACAGGGGGCACAGATACGCAGTATTTT. Residues: CASSQVTGGTDTQYF. The chain joins TRBV3-1 (or the pseudogene TRBV3-2) to TRBJ2-3, with 7 positions matching TRBD1. This CDR3 comprises 15 residues. The V segment lost 1 base and the J segment 1 base; nucleotides outside the gene matches: 2. Per germline, CDR1 LGHDT and CDR2 YNNKEL (reference sequence).

The V and J genes are TRBV18 and TRBJ1-5; D perhaps matches TRBD1 (5 bases). With 2 bases removed from V and 7 bases from J, the gap between germline ends came to 15 bases. The CDR3 is 15 amino acids. Germline V gene sequence: CDR1 KGHSH, CDR2 LQKENI. CDR3 in amino acids: CASSPTQGLRQPQHF. For the CDR3, the DNA is TGTGCCAGCTCACCAACCCAGGGTCTCAGGCAGCCCCAGCATTTT.

The CDR3 DNA reads as TGCGCCAGCAGCTGGGGGACATTCGGAAACACCATATATTTT. Translating it yields CASSWGTFGNTIYF. J is TRBJ1-3 and V is TRBV5-1; weak D call: TRBD1 (6 bases). The CDR3 is made up of 14 amino acids. The V gene lost 3 bases and the J gene lost 4 bases, with 11 bases spanning the gap. Germline values: CDR1 SGHRS, CDR2 YFSETQ.

This clone was detected only a few times. The rearrangement joins TRBV3-1 (or the pseudogene TRBV3-2) to TRBJ2-5; tentative D call: TRBD2 (6 bases). This CDR3 has 18 residues. V lost 4 bases and J lost 0, with 21 bases in between. The germline V gene encodes CDR1 LGHDT and CDR2 YNNKEL (reference sequence). The CDR3 region is CASSLLSPGLLYQETQYF. The CDR3 DNA reads TGTGCCAGCAGCCTTCTTTCGCCGGGACTCCTGTACCAAGAGACCCAGTACTTC.

V usage is TRBV24-1 and J usage is TRBJ2-1; the D gene is possibly TRBD2 (6 bases). This CDR3 has 17 residues. Germline assignment: CDR1 KGHDR and CDR2 SFDVKD. Trimming took 10 bases from V and 7 from J, leaving 28 bases between them. The CDR3 here is CATSPEATTRMGNEQFF. The DNA for the CDR3 is TGTGCCACGAGCCCGGAGGCTACGACTAGAATGGGGAATGAGCAGTTCTTC.

This rearrangement joins TRBV27 to TRBJ2-6, with 13 bases matching TRBD2. Per germline, CDR1 MNHEY and CDR2 SMNVEV (reference sequence). There are 21 residues in the CDR3. V lost 1 base to trimming and J lost 0 bases; unmatched junction nucleotides: 9. CDR3 coding DNA: TGTGCCAGCAGTTTATATCCGGGACTAGCGGGACAACACTCTGGGGCCAACGTCCTGACTTTC. It specifies CASSLYPGLAGQHSGANVLTF. Full variable domain (outside the CDR3, taken from reference TRBV27 and TRBJ2-6): EAQVTQNPRYLITVTGKKLTVTCSQNMNHEYMSWYRQDPGLGLRQIYYSMNVEVTDKGDVPEGYKVSRKEKRNFPLILESPSPNQTSLYFCASSLYPGLAGQHSGANVLTFGAGSRLTVL.